One and the same sample provided the 30 T cell receptor beta chains below, sequenced in a study of blood T cell repertoires in COVID-19. Libraries were prepared by immunoSEQ multiplex PCR; TCRdb keeps only in-frame clonotypes and omits some of them. This sample yields about 220,000 clones, of which roughly 85% are seen a single time; about 2.4% belongs to the top ten. Sample: peripheral blood. Receptor source: a woman aged 70-85 years with COVID-19, enrolled during active disease.

Comment on this clone: The sample has other DNA sequences that encode this CDR3 too. The V and J genes are TRBV4-2 and TRBJ2-7; 7 nucleotides agree with TRBD1. Trimming at V came to 4 bases and at J to 1 base, leaving 1 base not matched to a gene. Germline V lookup: CDR1 LGHNA, CDR2 YNFKEQ. This CDR3 has 13 amino acids. CDR3 DNA: TGTGCCAGCAGCCGGGACAGTTCCTACGAGCAGTACTTC. Protein: CASSRDSSYEQYF.

The genes are TRBV7-2 and TRBJ2-5; tentative D call: TRBD1 (6 bases). V dropped 0 bases and J dropped 3 bases, with 11 bases sitting between them. Germline loops: CDR1 SGHTA, CDR2 FQGNSA. The CDR3 loop spans 15 amino acids. CDR3 sequence (DNA): TGTGCCAGCAGCTTAGCTTATGCAGGGGAAGAGACCCAGTACTTC. Protein: CASSLAYAGEETQYF.

CDR3 nucleotides: TGTGCCAGCCCCAGAATATGCGACAGATCCTACGAGCAGTACTTC. Amino acids: CASPRICDRSYEQYF. The chain employs TRBV21-1 and TRBJ2-7; TRBD1 is the table's D call and was not checked against the DNA. TRBV21-1 is deemed a pseudogene. This CDR3 has 15 amino acids.

This chain links TRBV27 with TRBJ2-5; possibly TRBD1 for D (5 bases). The V end lost 5 bases, the J end lost 7 bases, and 14 bases lay between the germline ends. Germline CDR1 MNHEY, CDR2 SMNVEV (reference sequence). The CDR3 totals 13 residues. The CDR3 spells CASSLQGQGTQYF. The CDR3 nucleotides read TGTGCCAGCAGTCTACAAGGCCAGGGGACCCAGTACTTC.

The chain joins TRBV4-3 to TRBJ1-6; D call uncertain. CDR1 and CDR2 (germline): LGHNA, YSLEER. Trimming shortened V by 0 bases and J by 5 bases, and 8 bases separated the two germline ends. The CDR3 is made up of 15 amino acids. CDR3 loop: CASSQDRQDNSPLHF. The CDR3 DNA reads TGCGCCAGCAGCCAAGATAGGCAGGATAATTCACCCCTCCACTTT.

V is TRBV9 and J is TRBJ1-1; the match to TRBD1 covers 11 bases. Germline assignment: CDR1 SGDLS and CDR2 YYNGEE. This CDR3 has 20 residues. V was clipped by 0 bases and J by 6 bases; unmatched bases: 19. The CDR3 loop reads CASSVATGHDMDRGPSEAFF. The CDR3 coding sequence is TGTGCCAGCAGCGTAGCTACAGGCCACGACATGGACAGGGGGCCGTCTGAAGCTTTCTTT.

This chain links TRBV3-1 (or the pseudogene TRBV3-2) with TRBJ1-4; maybe TRBD1 (6 bases). The CDR3 is made up of 18 amino acids. Germline V gives CDR1 LGHDT, CDR2 YNNKEL (reference sequence). Trimming pared 6 bases from V and 4 bases from J, leaving 24 bases between. The CDR3 region has the DNA TGTGCCAGCAGACCTGCCGGGGGGCCTTCCCGTGGTAATGAAAAACTGTTTTTT. It codes for CASRPAGGPSRGNEKLFF.

This clone was observed a few times. J is TRBJ1-4 and V is TRBV15, with 9 bases fitting TRBD1. The CDR3 length is 15 residues. The V gene end was trimmed by 3 bases and the J gene end by 8 bases; junction bases not matched to a gene: 7. The germline CDR1 and CDR2 sequences are LNHNV and YYDKDF (reference sequence). The CDR3 region is CATSSYRGLGEKLFF. For the CDR3, the DNA is TGTGCCACCAGCAGCTACAGGGGGCTGGGGGAAAAACTGTTTTTT. Full variable domain (outside the CDR3, taken from reference TRBV15 and TRBJ1-4): DAMVIQNPRYQVTQFGKPVTLSCSQTLNHNVMYWYQQKSSQAPKLLFHYYDKDFNNEADTPDNFQSRRPNTSFCFLDIRSPGLGDTAMYLCATSSYRGLGEKLFFGSGTQLSVL.

This clone was seen just once. The chain joins TRBV9 to TRBJ1-1; D unresolved. This CDR3 comprises 14 residues. The germline V gene has CDR1 SGDLS and CDR2 YYNGEE. The ends were cut back, 0 bases at V and 9 bases at J, with 15 bases in the middle. The CDR3 DNA follows: TGTGCCAGCAGCGTAGAGATTGGGAGTGTTCAAGCTTTCTTT. It is translated as CASSVEIGSVQAFF.

The chain uses TRBV27 and TRBJ1-5; no clear D. CDR1 is MNHEY, CDR2 SMNVEV, per germline (reference sequence). V gave up 3 bases and J gave up 0 bases, with 6 bases separating them. The CDR3 is made up of 14 amino acids. The CDR3 spells CASSLSNSNQPQHF. The DNA of the CDR3 is TGTGCCAGCAGTTTGTCCAATAGCAATCAGCCCCAGCATTTT.

This sequence joins TRBV11-2 and TRBJ2-3; 9 nucleotides match TRBD1. The CDR3 has 15 amino acids. CDR1 is SGHAT and CDR2 is FQNNGV in the germline V gene. V shed 5 bases and J 2 bases; nucleotides not matched to a gene: 5. The CDR3 region is CASSAYRGLTDTQYF. CDR3 in DNA: TGTGCCAGCAGCGCGTACAGGGGGCTCACAGATACGCAGTATTTT.

This CDR3 is CASSLGGSGAYEQYF. The CDR3 DNA reads TGTGCCAGCAGCTTGGGGGGTAGCGGGGCTTACGAGCAGTACTTC. The V and J genes are TRBV5-6 and TRBJ2-7; TRBD2 matches 8 bases. CDR3 size: 15 residues. Germline loops: CDR1 SGHDT, CDR2 YYEEEE. With V trimmed by 0 bases and J by 4 bases, 6 bases remained unmatched.

This CDR3 reads CASSPDRLDEKLFF. CDR3 nucleotide sequence: TGTGCCAGCAGCCCGGACAGGCTGGATGAAAAACTGTTTTTT. V and J are TRBV9 and TRBJ1-4, with 7 bases fitting TRBD1. Germline V gives CDR1 SGDLS, CDR2 YYNGEE. This CDR3 comprises 14 residues. J lost 6 bases, V lost 4 bases, and 6 bases had no gene match. The full variable domain, rest sourced from reference TRBV9 and TRBJ1-4, is DSGVTQTPKHLITATGQRVTLRCSPRSGDLSVYWYQQSLDQGLQFLIQYYNGEERAKGNILERFSAQQFPDLHSELNLSSLELGDSALYFCASSPDRLDEKLFFGSGTQLSVL.

V is TRBV12-3 or TRBV12-4 and J is TRBJ2-7; D unclear. With 3 bases removed from V and 2 bases from J, the gap between germline ends came to 8 bases. The CDR3 is made up of 13 amino acids. As DNA, the CDR3 is TGTGCCAGCAGTTTTGAGGCCCCCTACGAGCAGTACTTC. This gives the protein CASSFEAPYEQYF.

V is TRBV7-3 and J is TRBJ1-2; TRBD1 aligns across 7 bases. V gave up 5 bases and J gave up 1 base; unmatched junction bases: 16. Germline V gives CDR1 SGHTA, CDR2 FQGTGA. CDR3 length: 18 amino acids. The CDR3 DNA follows: TGTGCCAGCAGCGAAAGGGGGCCCGCAAATGCTTTTAACTATGGCTACACCTTC. As protein: CASSERGPANAFNYGYTF.

The chain links TRBV28 to TRBJ1-3, with 7 bases that match TRBD1. V trimming: 7 bases; J trimming: 0 bases; junction bases outside the gene matches: 6. Germline CDR1 MDHEN, CDR2 SYDVKM. This CDR3 comprises 15 residues. DNA of the CDR3: TGTGCCAGCACTACAGGGGCACACTCTGGAAACACCATATATTTT. It specifies CASTTGAHSGNTIYF.

The chain has TRBV7-2 and TRBJ1-2; 7 bases are a match to TRBD1. Per germline, CDR1 SGHTA and CDR2 FQGNSA. The J segment lost 7 bases and the V segment lost 5 bases, leaving 7 bases of the junction unmatched. CDR3 length: 13 residues. Here the CDR3 reads CASSPLTGSGYTF. CDR3 in DNA: TGTGCCAGCAGCCCATTGACAGGGTCTGGCTACACCTTC.

This clone appeared a few times. This rearrangement joins TRBV6-5 to TRBJ2-7; TRBD2 matches at 8 bases. Germline values: CDR1 MNHEY, CDR2 SVGAGI. This CDR3 is built from 14 residues. The ends lost 3 bases at V and 3 bases at J; junction bases unmatched: 4. The CDR3 is CASSYRGGVYEQYF. CDR3 DNA sequence: TGTGCCAGCAGTTATCGGGGGGGGGTCTACGAGCAGTACTTC.

This sequence joins TRBV5-1 and TRBJ2-3; the match to TRBD1 covers 9 bases. This CDR3 spans 15 amino acids. In germline, CDR1 is SGHRS, CDR2 YFSETQ. J was trimmed by 5 bases and V by 2 bases; bases with no gene match: 6. The CDR3 DNA reads as TGCGCCAGCAGCTTTCGGACAGGGGAGGAAGATACGCAGTATTTT. Protein sequence: CASSFRTGEEDTQYF. The full variable domain, with the rest looked up from reference TRBV5-1 and TRBJ2-3, is KAGVTQTPRYLIKTRGQQVTLSCSPISGHRSVSWYQQTPGQGLQFLFEYFSETQRNKGNFPGRFSGRQFSNSRSEMNVSTLELGDSALYLCASSFRTGEEDTQYFGPGTRLTVL.

The rearrangement uses TRBV9 and TRBJ2-7; TRBD2 matches 9 bases. Germline loops: CDR1 SGDLS, CDR2 YYNGEE. Unmatched junction bases numbered 12, after V lost 3 bases and J lost 5 bases. This CDR3 spans 16 amino acids. CDR3 in amino acids: CASSARASGAPDEQYF. CDR3 sequence (DNA): TGTGCCAGCAGCGCCCGGGCTAGCGGGGCACCTGACGAGCAGTACTTC.

This chain joins TRBV28 and TRBJ2-1; 13 bases line up with TRBD2. There are 17 residues in the CDR3. The V gene end was trimmed by 7 bases and the J gene end by 9 bases; junction bases not matched to a gene: 15. CDR1 and CDR2 (germline): MDHEN, SYDVKM. The CDR3 sequence is CASTASAGLAGLSEQFF. CDR3 nucleotides: TGTGCCAGCACCGCTTCGGCGGGACTAGCGGGATTATCTGAGCAGTTCTTC.

Of note for this clone: Germline and junction disagree at one end, which may indicate a read error. The chain carries TRBV7-7 and TRBJ1-2; 9 bases are a match to TRBD1. CDR1 is SSHAT and CDR2 is FNYEAQ in the germline V gene (reference sequence). The CDR3 is made up of 19 amino acids. The CDR3 nucleotides read TGTGCTAGCAGCTTAGCCCATACTGCCGACAGGGGGGGTAGTTATGGCTACACCTTC. Translation: CASSLAHTADRGGSYGYTF.

This sequence joins TRBV19 and TRBJ2-3; 9 positions agree with TRBD2. With 3 bases clipped from V and 5 bases from J, the junction kept 6 bases outside the gene matches. Germline CDR1 and CDR2: LNHDA and SQIVND (reference sequence). The CDR3 has 15 amino acids. The DNA of the CDR3 is TGTGCCAGTAGTATTCTTAGCGGGAGAGGAGATACGCAGTATTTT. Translation gives CASSILSGRGDTQYF.

J is TRBJ1-5 and V is TRBV4-3, with TRBD1 as a possible D gene (6 bases). The V end lost 0 bases, the J end lost 7 bases, and 13 bases lay between the germline ends. Germline V gene data show CDR1 as LGHNA and CDR2 as YSLEER. The CDR3 consists of 15 residues. In nucleotides, the CDR3 is TGCGCCAGCAGCCAAGAGGGGGGGGCAGAGCAGCCCCAGCATTTT. Its translation: CASSQEGGAEQPQHF.

This clone occurred once. The genes are TRBV19 and TRBJ1-5; D perhaps matches TRBD1 (5 bases). The V gene lost 6 bases and the J gene lost 4 bases, with 13 bases spanning the gap. The CDR3 is made up of 14 amino acids. CDR1 is LNHDA, CDR2 SQIVND, per germline (reference sequence). CDR3 sequence (DNA): TGTGCCAGTAGGGCACCCGGGGGAAATCAGCCCCAGCATTTT. It specifies CASRAPGGNQPQHF.

Only a few counts were recorded for this clone. This CDR3 is CAWSFGWQETQYF. The CDR3 DNA is TGTGCCTGGAGTTTTGGCTGGCAAGAGACCCAGTACTTC. The V call is TRBV30, the J call TRBJ2-5; D gene uncertain. The CDR3 is 13 residues long. Trimming took off 2 bases at V and 2 bases at J, with 9 bases between the two ends. Germline V lookup: CDR1 GTSNPN, CDR2 SVGIG (reference sequence).

V is TRBV7-8 and J is TRBJ1-5, with D possibly matching TRBD1 (6 bases). Looked up from germline, CDR1 is SGHVS and CDR2 is FQNEAQ. CDR3 length: 15 residues. Trimming took off 5 bases at V and 0 bases at J, with 11 bases between the two ends. For the CDR3, the DNA is TGTGCCAGCAGCGACTACAGGGATAGCAATCAGCCCCAGCATTTT. It codes for CASSDYRDSNQPQHF.

The V call is TRBV5-4, the J call TRBJ1-3, with a tentative D call TRBD1 (6 bases). The CDR3 is made up of 18 amino acids. The ends were cut back, 6 bases at V and 0 bases at J, with 22 bases in the middle. Looked up from germline, CDR1 is SGHNT and CDR2 is YYREEE (reference sequence). The CDR3 spells CASTNRKDSLSSGNTIYF. In DNA, the CDR3 is TGTGCCAGCACTAACAGGAAGGACAGTTTGAGCTCTGGAAACACCATATATTTT. The full variable domain, rest sourced from reference TRBV5-4 and TRBJ1-3, is ETGVTQSPTHLIKTRGQQVTLRCSSQSGHNTVSWYQQALGQGPQFIFQYYREEENGRGNFPPRFSGLQFPNYSSELNVNALELDDSALYLCASTNRKDSLSSGNTIYFGEGSWLTVV.

The chain recombines TRBV15 with TRBJ1-1, with TRBD1 matching 7 bases. V shed 2 bases and J 9 bases; nucleotides not matched to a gene: 6. Germline V gives CDR1 LNHNV, CDR2 YYDKDF (reference sequence). The CDR3 covers 13 residues. The CDR3 protein is CATSRSGTEKAFF. DNA of the CDR3: TGTGCCACCAGCAGATCCGGGACAGAAAAAGCTTTCTTT.

This clone was found once. The rearrangement links TRBV12-5 to TRBJ2-2; 12 bases fit TRBD1. CDR1 and CDR2 from the germline V gene are LGHNT and FRNRAP. Trimming removed 2 bases from V and 5 bases from J; junction bases left unmatched: 9. The CDR3 consists of 18 residues. CDR3 sequence reads: CASGLRHGTGGGTGELFF. CDR3 DNA: TGTGCTAGTGGTTTGAGACACGGGACAGGGGGCGGGACCGGGGAGCTGTTTTTT.